One and the same sample provided the 28 T cell receptor beta chains below, sequenced in a study of identical twins. TCRdb reprocessed the 5' RACE reads via MiXCR and lists one record per CDR3 protein. The sample holds about 210,000 distinct CDR3 sequences; about a tenth are singletons and the top ten take roughly 5%. Sequencing input: memory (CD45RO+) T cells sorted from blood. Receptor source: a woman aged 18-29 years in good health.

This chain connects TRBV7-2 to TRBJ2-2, with TRBD2 matching over 11 bases. The J segment lost 3 bases and the V segment lost 8 bases, leaving 11 bases of the junction unmatched. Looked up from germline, CDR1 is SGHTA and CDR2 is FQGNSA. The CDR3 length is 17 residues. The CDR3 reads CASYDGVAGGDTGELFF. As DNA, the CDR3 is TGTGCCAGCTATGACGGGGTAGCGGGAGGGGACACCGGGGAGCTGTTTTTT. Filled out from reference TRBV7-2 and TRBJ2-2, the complete variable domain reads GAGVSQSPSNKVTEKGKDVELRCDPISGHTALYWYRQSLGQGLEFLIYFQGNSAPDKSGLPSDRFSAERTGGSVSTLTIQRTQQEDSAVYLCASYDGVAGGDTGELFFGEGSRLTVL.

This clonotype has only a few counts. The chain is built from TRBV25-1 and TRBJ1-4, with D tentatively TRBD1 (5 bases). The CDR3 runs 15 residues. The V end was cut by 5 bases, the J end by 3 bases, with 13 bases between. Germline loops: CDR1 MGHDK, CDR2 SYGVNS. The CDR3 sequence: CASSYPGRANEKLFF. The CDR3 nucleotides are TGTGCCAGCAGTTACCCGGGACGGGCTAATGAAAAACTGTTTTTT.

J is TRBJ2-7 and V is TRBV20-1; either TRBD1 or TRBD2 may supply D (5 bases each). CDR3 length equals 13 residues. Germline V gene sequence: CDR1 DFQATT, CDR2 SNEGSKA (reference sequence). V lost 6 bases and J 0 bases, leaving 12 bases between the germline ends. CDR3 residues: CSAVGTHSYEQYF. The CDR3 DNA is TGCAGTGCAGTAGGGACGCACTCCTACGAGCAGTACTTC.

This chain links TRBV7-2 with TRBJ1-2; 8 nucleotides agree with TRBD1. Losses at the gene ends were 6 bases for V and 4 bases for J; bases not matched to a gene: 4. The germline CDR1 and CDR2 sequences are SGHTA and FQGNSA. This CDR3 is built from 13 residues. The CDR3 DNA follows: TGTGCCAGCAGGATCGACAGGGGCTATGGCTACACCTTC. This encodes CASRIDRGYGYTF.

The chain couples TRBV14 to TRBJ1-1, with D unresolved. V was clipped by 5 bases and J by 3 bases, with 10 bases between them. CDR1 and CDR2 (germline): SGHDN, FVKESK. CDR3 length: 13 residues. The CDR3 protein is CASSARRDTEAFF. Here the CDR3 DNA reads TGTGCCAGCAGCGCTCGAAGGGACACTGAAGCTTTCTTT.

This clonotype was detected ten times or more. The chain uses TRBV20-1 and TRBJ1-1; D may be TRBD1 (6 bases). The CDR3 has 12 residues. Germline CDR1 DFQATT, CDR2 SNEGSKA (reference sequence). Between the trimmed V and J ends, which lost 4 bases and 7 bases, there was a span of 13 bases. This CDR3 is CSATTGPHEAFF. The CDR3 DNA reads as TGCAGTGCTACCACAGGGCCTCATGAAGCTTTCTTT.

The chain employs TRBV3-1 and TRBJ2-7; the D is unclear. The CDR3 is 13 residues long. Trimming left V 4 bases short and J 2 bases short, with 9 bases between. From germline, CDR1 is LGHDT and CDR2 YNNKEL (reference sequence). The CDR3 region has the DNA TGTGCCAGCAGCCTTGGTTGGACCTACGAGCAGTACTTC. It is translated as CASSLGWTYEQYF.

This chain links TRBV2 with TRBJ2-7; D may match TRBD1 or TRBD2 (6 bases each). The V and J ends lost 7 bases and 9 bases respectively, with 13 bases between them. This CDR3 comprises 11 residues. Germline V gene data show CDR1 as SNHLY and CDR2 as FYNNEI. Here the CDR3 DNA reads TGTGCCAGCAAAAGGGGGGAACGGCAGTACTTC. Its protein is CASKRGERQYF.

The CDR3 coding sequence is TGCAGCGTTGGACACGGCGTCAATCAGCCCCAGCATTTT. It yields the protein CSVGHGVNQPQHF. J is TRBJ1-5 and V is TRBV29-1; D not certain. The CDR3 length is 13 residues. Germline lookup yields CDR1 SQVTM and CDR2 ANQGSEA. With 4 bases removed from V and 3 bases from J, the gap between germline ends came to 10 bases.

This clonotype was counted ten times or more. The chain combines TRBV10-3 with TRBJ2-1; tentative D call: TRBD2 (6 bases). V gave up 4 bases and J gave up 8 bases, with 15 bases separating them. Looked up from germline, CDR1 is ENHRY and CDR2 is SYGVKD. The CDR3 has 14 residues. The CDR3 here is CAISVSGGSDEQFF. The DNA of the CDR3 is TGTGCCATCAGTGTATCCGGGGGTAGTGATGAGCAGTTCTTC.

This clonotype was detected a few times. This rearrangement joins TRBV18 to TRBJ2-1, with 8 positions matching TRBD2. Germline CDR1 KGHSH, CDR2 LQKENI. V trimming: 6 bases; J trimming: 7 bases; junction bases outside the gene matches: 8. CDR3 length equals 14 residues. Written as DNA, the CDR3 is TGTGCCAGCTCCCAAGGACTAGCAGGGAATGAGCAGTTCTTC. Its translation: CASSQGLAGNEQFF.

Ten or more counts support this clonotype. The chain uses TRBV6-5 and TRBJ2-7, with 11 bases identical to TRBD2. The ends lost 2 bases at V and 0 bases at J; junction bases unmatched: 0. This CDR3 is 15 amino acids long. Germline CDR1 MNHEY, CDR2 SVGAGI. The CDR3, as DNA: TGTGCCAGCAGTTACGGGACTAGCGGCTCCTACGAGCAGTACTTC. As protein: CASSYGTSGSYEQYF.

This sequence joins TRBV20-1 and TRBJ2-7; 8 positions agree with TRBD2. CDR1 and CDR2 from the germline V gene are DFQATT and SNEGSKA (reference sequence). The CDR3 extends over 14 amino acids. The V segment lost 3 bases and the J segment 4 bases; nucleotides outside the gene matches: 8. The CDR3 DNA reads as TGCAGTGCTAGTTACGGGAGGGCCAGGTACGAGCAGTACTTC. Its protein is CSASYGRARYEQYF.

The rearrangement uses TRBV5-6 and TRBJ2-5; D remains ambiguous. This CDR3 has 15 amino acids. V lost 4 bases and J lost 4, with 17 bases in between. CDR1 is SGHDT, CDR2 YYEEEE, per germline. The CDR3 is CASSRNPTVGETQYF. The CDR3 DNA reads TGTGCCAGCAGCCGGAACCCAACCGTTGGAGAGACCCAGTACTTC.

At least ten counts were recorded for this clonotype. The J gene is TRBJ1-2, the V gene TRBV5-5; D unresolved. The V end lost 4 bases, the J end lost 0 bases, and 19 bases lay between the germline ends. Germline V gives CDR1 SGHKS, CDR2 YYEKEE (reference sequence). The CDR3 spans 17 residues. In DNA form, the CDR3 reads TGTGCCAGCAGCCTACTAAACCGAGGGCCAGCTAACTATGGCTACACCTTC. It specifies CASSLLNRGPANYGYTF.

This clonotype came up a few times. J is TRBJ2-3 and V is TRBV19, with 10 bases lining up with TRBD2. The CDR3 spans 15 residues. V lost 8 bases and J lost 2; bases outside the gene matches: 7. CDR1 is LNHDA, CDR2 SQIVND, per germline (reference sequence). CDR3 loop: CASSDSGGNTDTQYF. As DNA, the CDR3 is TGTGCCAGTTCGGATAGCGGGGGGAACACAGATACGCAGTATTTT.

This clonotype was recorded many times. V usage is TRBV4-3 and J usage is TRBJ2-5; D may be TRBD2 (7 bases). The ends were cut back, 4 bases at V and 1 base at J, with 13 bases in the middle. The CDR3 covers 15 residues. Per germline, CDR1 LGHNA and CDR2 YSLEER. The CDR3 region is CASSLRGGGQETQYF. CDR3 DNA sequence: TGCGCCAGCAGCCTTCGAGGGGGGGGCCAAGAGACCCAGTACTTC.

Only a few counts were recorded for this clonotype. V gene TRBV20-1 combines with J gene TRBJ1-6; TRBD1 matches at 7 bases. The CDR3 runs 15 residues. V lost 0 bases to trimming and J lost 10 bases; unmatched junction nucleotides: 9. The germline CDR1 and CDR2 sequences are DFQATT and SNEGSKA (reference sequence). Written as DNA, the CDR3 is TGCAGTGCTAGAGATCGCGGACAGGAGTTATCACCCCTCCACTTT. This codes for CSARDRGQELSPLHF.

In its sample, this clonotype was seen a few times. The V call is TRBV7-9, the J call TRBJ1-3; D is unclear. This CDR3 region has 15 residues. V shed 5 bases and J shed 4 bases, with 15 bases lying between them. CDR1 is SEHNR and CDR2 is FQNEAQ in the germline V gene (reference sequence). The CDR3 DNA sequence: TGTGCCAGCAGCCCGCCCCCCAGGTTCGGAAACACCATATATTTT. It is translated as CASSPPPRFGNTIYF.

V and J are TRBV29-1 and TRBJ2-7; 11 bases match TRBD1. J gave up 5 bases and V 5 bases, and 2 bases lay outside the gene matches. There are 12 residues in the CDR3. Germline CDR1 reads SQVTM; CDR2 reads ANQGSEA. In DNA, the CDR3 is TGCAGCGTTCCGGGACAGGGGGACGAGCAGTACTTC. Translated, it gives CSVPGQGDEQYF.

V and J are TRBV2 and TRBJ2-7, with D perhaps TRBD1 (5 bases). The V gene's germline CDR1 is SNHLY and CDR2 FYNNEI. This CDR3 contains 12 residues. Trimming stripped 6 bases from V and 3 bases from J, with 9 bases between. In DNA form, the CDR3 reads TGTGCCAGCAGACCCGACAGCTACGAGCAGTACTTC. Its protein product is CASRPDSYEQYF.

The V and J genes are TRBV7-9 and TRBJ2-3; TRBD2 aligns across 11 bases. After removal of 5 bases from V and 3 bases from J, the junction contained 4 bases not matched to a gene. Germline assignment: CDR1 SEHNR and CDR2 FQNEAQ (reference sequence). The CDR3 runs to 15 residues. CDR3 sequence reads: CASSISGGVTDTQYF. The CDR3 DNA follows: TGTGCCAGCAGCATTAGCGGGGGGGTGACAGATACGCAGTATTTT. Combining the CDR3 with reference TRBV7-9 and TRBJ2-3 gives the whole variable domain DTGVSQNPRHKITKRGQNVTFRCDPISEHNRLYWYRQTLGQGPEFLTYFQNEAQLEKSRLLSDRFSAERPKGSFSTLEIQRTEQGDSAMYLCASSISGGVTDTQYFGPGTRLTVL.

The chain carries TRBV18 and TRBJ1-5; 10 bases map to TRBD1. Germline lookup yields CDR1 KGHSH and CDR2 LQKENI. The CDR3 length is 15 residues. Unmatched junction bases numbered 4, after V lost 2 bases and J lost 6 bases. In DNA form, the CDR3 reads TGTGCCAGCTCACCAGGGACAGGGGAGACTCAGCCCCAGCATTTT. It codes for CASSPGTGETQPQHF. Together with reference TRBV18 and TRBJ1-5, the CDR3 gives the full variable domain: NAGVMQNPRHLVRRRGQEARLRCSPMKGHSHVYWYRQLPEEGLKFMVYLQKENIIDESGMPKERFSAEFPKEGPSILRIQQVVRGDSAAYFCASSPGTGETQPQHFGDGTRLSIL.

This rearrangement joins TRBV6-1 to TRBJ2-7, with D unresolved. Germline lookup yields CDR1 MNHNS and CDR2 SASEGT. V was trimmed by 2 bases and J by 9 bases, leaving 8 bases between them. The CDR3 length is 11 residues. The CDR3 protein is CASSEPVRQYF. The CDR3 region has the DNA TGTGCCAGCAGTGAACCTGTGAGGCAGTACTTC.

This clonotype occurred a few times. The chain couples TRBV6-2 or TRBV6-3 to TRBJ2-2, with 8 bases aligning to TRBD1. Germline trimming cut 6 bases from V and 2 bases from J; bases unmatched to any gene: 8. This CDR3 spans 16 amino acids. Germline CDR1 reads MNHEY; CDR2 reads SVGEGT. CDR3: CASRSPGQGNTGELFF. CDR3 coding DNA: TGTGCCAGCAGGAGCCCTGGACAGGGAAACACCGGGGAGCTGTTTTTT.

The chain uses TRBV7-6 and TRBJ2-3; 14 positions agree with TRBD2. The CDR3 contains 16 residues. The V segment lost 5 bases and the J segment 2 bases; nucleotides outside the gene matches: 3. The germline CDR1 and CDR2 sequences are SGHVS and FNYEAQ. The CDR3 nucleotides are TGTGCCAGCAGCCCGACTAGCGGGGGGGCCACAGATACGCAGTATTTT. It encodes CASSPTSGGATDTQYF.

There are a few counts of this clonotype. The genes are TRBV3-1 and TRBJ2-2; 9 bases agree with TRBD1. This CDR3 contains 16 residues. Looked up from germline, CDR1 is LGHDT and CDR2 is YNNKEL (reference sequence). The J segment lost 7 bases and the V segment lost 2 bases, leaving 8 bases of the junction unmatched. This chain's CDR3 is CASSQWDRESHGELFF. For the CDR3, the DNA is TGTGCCAGCAGCCAATGGGACAGGGAGTCTCACGGGGAGCTGTTTTTT.

Only a few counts were recorded for this clonotype. The rearrangement joins TRBV5-6 to TRBJ2-7, with TRBD1 matching 8 bases. Germline CDR1 SGHDT, CDR2 YYEEEE. This CDR3 spans 14 amino acids. After removal of 4 bases from V and 7 bases from J, the junction contained 10 bases not matched to a gene. In DNA, the CDR3 is TGTGCCAGCAGCGCGGACAGGGTGGAGCGAGAGCAGTACTTC. It is translated as CASSADRVEREQYF. Full variable domain (outside the CDR3, taken from reference TRBV5-6 and TRBJ2-7): DAGVTQSPTHLIKTRGQQVTLRCSPKSGHDTVSWYQQALGQGPQFIFQYYEEEERQRGNFPDRFSGHQFPNYSSELNVNALLLGDSALYLCASSADRVEREQYFGPGTRLTVT.